Listed here is a single T cell receptor (beta chain). The sample carries other DNA sequences with the same CDR3. In the source study's methods: Amplification of reference gene primers provided the estimated nucleated cell counts. TCRdb keeps only in-frame clones here, not all; method: immunoSEQ multiplex PCR. That table furnishes V, J and clone size, whereas the DNA furnished D and trimming. The profile shows more than 150,000 clones, 65% to 80% of them singletons. The data belong to a study of blood T cell repertoires in COVID-19. Study overall: Samples of COVID-19 (acute and convalescent) were obtained from the United States, Italy and Spain.

Germline V lookup: CDR1 MNHEY, CDR2 SMNVEV (reference sequence). The V gene end was trimmed by 3 bases and the J gene end by 1 base; junction bases not matched to a gene: 10. The CDR3 is made up of 17 amino acids. Sequences were obtained from peripheral blood. V gene TRBV27 combines with J gene TRBJ2-3; 7 nucleotides match TRBD1. The source of this sequence is a man between 50 and 59 years old who had recovered from COVID-19. CDR3 protein: CASSFFSGGSGTDTQYF. The CDR3 DNA follows: TGTGCCAGCAGTTTCTTCTCAGGGGGTTCGGGCACAGATACGCAGTATTTT.